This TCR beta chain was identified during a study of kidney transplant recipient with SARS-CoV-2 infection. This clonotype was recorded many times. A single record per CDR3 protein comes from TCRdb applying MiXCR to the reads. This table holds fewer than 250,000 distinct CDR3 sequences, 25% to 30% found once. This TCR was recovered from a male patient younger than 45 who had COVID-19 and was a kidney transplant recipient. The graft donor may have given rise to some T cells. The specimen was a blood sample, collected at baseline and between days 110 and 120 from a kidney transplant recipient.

In DNA form, the CDR3 reads TGCGCCAGCAGTTTCAGGGAGCTACGCAGAAAGACCTATGGCTACACCTTC. Translation: CASSFRELRRKTYGYTF. This rearrangement joins TRBV23-1 to TRBJ1-2; D possibly corresponds to TRBD1 (5 bases). TRBV23-1 belongs to the ORF category, with a function that is uncertain. This CDR3 has 17 residues. V lost 5 bases, J lost 4 bases, and 23 bases lay in between.